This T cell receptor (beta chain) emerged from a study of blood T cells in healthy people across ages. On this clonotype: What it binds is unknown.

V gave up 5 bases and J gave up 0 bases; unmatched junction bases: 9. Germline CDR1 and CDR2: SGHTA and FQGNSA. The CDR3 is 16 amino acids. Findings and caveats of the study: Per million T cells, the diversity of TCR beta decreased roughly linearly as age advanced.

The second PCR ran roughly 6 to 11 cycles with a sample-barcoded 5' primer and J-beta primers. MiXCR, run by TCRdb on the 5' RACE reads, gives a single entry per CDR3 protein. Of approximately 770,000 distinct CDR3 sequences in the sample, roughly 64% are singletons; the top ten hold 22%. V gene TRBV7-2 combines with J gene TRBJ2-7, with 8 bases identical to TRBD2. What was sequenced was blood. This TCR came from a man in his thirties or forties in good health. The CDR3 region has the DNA TGTGCCAGCAGCAAAGCCGCCGGGACTAGCTCCTACGAGCAGTACTTC. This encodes CASSKAAGTSSYEQYF.